This TCR beta chain was retrieved from a study of response to subunit inactivated influenza vaccine. The study's findings and limits: Every seasonal influenza vaccination brings in few new T cells, the authors suggested.

V shed 0 bases and J shed 12 bases, with 21 bases lying between them. The CDR3 runs 16 residues. The germline CDR1 and CDR2 sequences are MNHEY and SMNVEV (reference sequence). This clonotype was seen more than once but under ten times. As yet, its antigen is unknown. TCRdb reprocessed the RT-PCR reads with MiXCR, giving one entry per CDR3 protein. The table records a few hundred thousand distinct CDR3 sequences, about a fifth of them present only once. The source of this sequence is a man in his fifties or sixties who received an inactivated influenza vaccine. Sequenced here: PBMCs from blood, sampled approximately 20 months after vaccination. The chain links TRBV27 to TRBJ2-1, with D perhaps TRBD2 (7 bases). The CDR3 protein is CASSLSGGWGGWGQFF. CDR3 nucleotide sequence: TGTGCCAGCAGTTTATCGGGAGGATGGGGGGGCTGGGGGCAGTTCTTC.